The T cell receptor beta chain described here comes from a study of blood T cell repertoires in COVID-19. Looking at the study overall: Whether acute or convalescent, the COVID-19 samples came from the United States, Italy and Spain.

Germline CDR1 GTSNPN, CDR2 SVGIG (reference sequence). J was trimmed by 5 bases and V by 4 bases; bases with no gene match: 5. The CDR3 is 14 amino acids. Produced via immunoSEQ multiplex PCR; TCRdb's table is partial and in-frame only. The profile covers fewer than 300,000 clones, with approximately 90% appearing a single time and roughly 6% taken by the ten largest. This clone was seen a few times. The sequenced sample consisted of peripheral blood. This clonotype was sampled from a woman in her 50s with COVID-19, enrolled during active disease. V usage is TRBV30 and J usage is TRBJ2-1; 10 positions agree with TRBD2. This CDR3 reads CAWMELAGNNEQFF. For the CDR3, the DNA is TGTGCCTGGATGGAACTAGCGGGAAACAATGAGCAGTTCTTC.